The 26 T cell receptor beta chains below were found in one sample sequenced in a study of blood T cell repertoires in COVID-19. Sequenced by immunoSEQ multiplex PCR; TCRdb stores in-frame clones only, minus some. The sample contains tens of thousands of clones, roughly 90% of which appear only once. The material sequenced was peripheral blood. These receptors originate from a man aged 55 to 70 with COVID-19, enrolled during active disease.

The DNA for the CDR3 is TGTGCCAGCAGTAACAGGGATAATTCACCCCTCCACTTT. The encoded protein is CASSNRDNSPLHF. The chain links TRBV6-6 to TRBJ1-6, with D possibly TRBD1 on 6 matching bases. V lost 5 bases to trimming and J lost 5 bases, with 7 bases between them. The length of the CDR3 is 13 residues. From germline, CDR1 is MNHNY and CDR2 SVGAGI (reference sequence).

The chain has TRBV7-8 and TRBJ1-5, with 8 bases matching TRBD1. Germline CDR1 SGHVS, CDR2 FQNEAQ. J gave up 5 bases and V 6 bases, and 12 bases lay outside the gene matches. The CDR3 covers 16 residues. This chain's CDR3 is CASSHAAGGFDQPQHF. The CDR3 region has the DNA TGTGCCAGCAGTCACGCGGCAGGGGGCTTCGATCAGCCCCAGCATTTT.

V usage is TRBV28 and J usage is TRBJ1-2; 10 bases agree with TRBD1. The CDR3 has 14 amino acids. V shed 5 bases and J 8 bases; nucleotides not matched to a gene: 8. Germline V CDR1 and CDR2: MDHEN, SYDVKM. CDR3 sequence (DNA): TGTGCCAGCAGTCCGTGGACAGGGGGAAGGGGCTACACCTTC. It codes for CASSPWTGGRGYTF.

CDR3 DNA sequence: TGTGCCAGCAGCCCCGGACAGGGTCTGAGGGAGCAGTACTTC. Amino acids: CASSPGQGLREQYF. This rearrangement joins TRBV11-3 to TRBJ2-7; TRBD1 aligns across 8 bases. Germline CDR1 and CDR2: SGHNT and YENEEA. With 5 bases clipped from V and 7 bases from J, the junction kept 10 bases outside the gene matches. There are 14 residues in the CDR3.

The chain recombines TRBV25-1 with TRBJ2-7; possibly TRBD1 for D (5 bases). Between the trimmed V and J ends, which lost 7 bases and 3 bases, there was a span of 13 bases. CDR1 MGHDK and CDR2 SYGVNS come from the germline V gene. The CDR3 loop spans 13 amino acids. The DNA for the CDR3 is TGTGCCAGCACCCCACCAGGGATCTACGAGCAGTACTTC. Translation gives CASTPPGIYEQYF.

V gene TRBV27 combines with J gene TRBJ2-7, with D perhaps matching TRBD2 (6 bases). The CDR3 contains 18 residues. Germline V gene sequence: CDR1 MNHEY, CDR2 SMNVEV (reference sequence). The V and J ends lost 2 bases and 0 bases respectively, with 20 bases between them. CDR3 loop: CASSLRASRDSSSYEQYF. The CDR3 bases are TGTGCCAGCAGTTTAAGGGCCTCCCGGGACTCCAGCTCCTACGAGCAGTACTTC.

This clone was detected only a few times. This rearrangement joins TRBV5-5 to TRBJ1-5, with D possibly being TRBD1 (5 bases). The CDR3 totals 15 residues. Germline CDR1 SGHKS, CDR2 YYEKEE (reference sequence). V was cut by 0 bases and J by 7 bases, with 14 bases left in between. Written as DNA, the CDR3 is TGTGCCAGCAGCTTGGAGACGGGGGGATGGCAGCCCCAGCATTTT. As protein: CASSLETGGWQPQHF.

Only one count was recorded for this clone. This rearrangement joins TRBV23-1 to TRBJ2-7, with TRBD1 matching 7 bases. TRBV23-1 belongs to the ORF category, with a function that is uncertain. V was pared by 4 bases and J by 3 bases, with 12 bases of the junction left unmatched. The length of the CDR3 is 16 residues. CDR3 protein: CASSLGARGSLYEQYF. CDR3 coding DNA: TGCGCCAGCAGTCTCGGGGCCAGGGGGTCACTCTACGAGCAGTACTTC.

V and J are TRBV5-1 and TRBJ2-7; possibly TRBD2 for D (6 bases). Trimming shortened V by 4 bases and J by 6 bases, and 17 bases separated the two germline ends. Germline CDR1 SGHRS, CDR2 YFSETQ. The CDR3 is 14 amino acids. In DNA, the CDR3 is TGCGCCAGCAGCGCGACCGGGGGATCGGGCGAGCAGTACTTC. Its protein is CASSATGGSGEQYF.

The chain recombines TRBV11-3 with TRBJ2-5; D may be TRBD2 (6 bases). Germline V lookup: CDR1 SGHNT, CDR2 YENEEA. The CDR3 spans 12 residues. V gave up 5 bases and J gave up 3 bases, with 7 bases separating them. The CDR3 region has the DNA TGTGCCAGCAGCCGGACTAAAGAGACCCAGTACTTC. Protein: CASSRTKETQYF.

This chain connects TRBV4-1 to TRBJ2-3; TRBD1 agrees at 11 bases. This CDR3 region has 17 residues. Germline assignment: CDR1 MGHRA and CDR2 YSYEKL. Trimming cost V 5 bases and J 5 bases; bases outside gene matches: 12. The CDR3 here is CASSMGIGQGAKDTQYF. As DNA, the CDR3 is TGCGCCAGCAGCATGGGGATCGGACAGGGGGCTAAAGATACGCAGTATTTT.

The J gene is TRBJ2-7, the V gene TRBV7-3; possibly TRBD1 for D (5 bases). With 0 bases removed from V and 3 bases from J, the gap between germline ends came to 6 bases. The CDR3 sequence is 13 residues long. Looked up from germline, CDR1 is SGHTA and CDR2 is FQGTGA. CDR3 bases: TGTGCCAGCAGCTTAACAGGGGACTACGAGCAGTACTTC. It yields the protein CASSLTGDYEQYF.

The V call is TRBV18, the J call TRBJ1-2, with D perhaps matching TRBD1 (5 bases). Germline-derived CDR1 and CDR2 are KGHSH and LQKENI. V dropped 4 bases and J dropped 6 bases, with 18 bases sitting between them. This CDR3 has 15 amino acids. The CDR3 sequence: CASSHGTLRGNGYTF. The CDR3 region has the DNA TGTGCCAGCTCACACGGGACTCTTCGCGGGAATGGCTACACCTTC. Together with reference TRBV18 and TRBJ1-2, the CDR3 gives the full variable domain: NAGVMQNPRHLVRRRGQEARLRCSPMKGHSHVYWYRQLPEEGLKFMVYLQKENIIDESGMPKERFSAEFPKEGPSILRIQQVVRGDSAAYFCASSHGTLRGNGYTFGSGTRLTVV.

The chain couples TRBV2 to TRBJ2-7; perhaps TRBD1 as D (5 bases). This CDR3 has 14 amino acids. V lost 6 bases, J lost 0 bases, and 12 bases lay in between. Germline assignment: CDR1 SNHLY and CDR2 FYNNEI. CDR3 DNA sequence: TGTGCCAGCAGCGTGGACATTACCTCCTACGAGCAGTACTTC. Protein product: CASSVDITSYEQYF.

The CDR3 spells CASSQDMGSAFF. Written as DNA, the CDR3 is TGTGCCAGCAGTCAGGATATGGGGAGCGCTTTCTTT. The chain links TRBV7-9 to TRBJ1-1; D unclear. The germline gives CDR1 SEHNR, CDR2 FQNEAQ (reference sequence). Trimming removed 6 bases at V and 11 bases at J, with 16 bases between. The CDR3 covers 12 residues.

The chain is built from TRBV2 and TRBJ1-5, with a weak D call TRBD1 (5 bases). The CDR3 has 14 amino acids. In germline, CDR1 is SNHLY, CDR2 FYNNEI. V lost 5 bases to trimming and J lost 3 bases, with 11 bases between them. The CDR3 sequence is CASSPGTNNQPQHF. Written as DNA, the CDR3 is TGTGCCAGCAGTCCAGGGACTAACAATCAGCCCCAGCATTTT.

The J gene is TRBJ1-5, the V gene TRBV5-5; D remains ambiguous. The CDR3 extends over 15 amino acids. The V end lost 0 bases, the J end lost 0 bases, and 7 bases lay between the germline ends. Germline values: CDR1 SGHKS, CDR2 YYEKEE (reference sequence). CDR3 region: CASSLEIFSNQPQHF. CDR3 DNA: TGTGCCAGCAGCTTGGAAATCTTTAGCAATCAGCCCCAGCATTTT. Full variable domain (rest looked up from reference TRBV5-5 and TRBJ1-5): DAGVTQSPTHLIKTRGQQVTLRCSPISGHKSVSWYQQVLGQGPQFIFQYYEKEERGRGNFPDRFSARQFPNYSSELNVNALLLGDSALYLCASSLEIFSNQPQHFGDGTRLSIL.

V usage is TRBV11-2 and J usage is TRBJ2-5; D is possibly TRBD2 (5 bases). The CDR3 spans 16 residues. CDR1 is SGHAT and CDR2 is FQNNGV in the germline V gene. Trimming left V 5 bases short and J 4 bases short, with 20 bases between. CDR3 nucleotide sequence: TGTGCCAGCAGCCCACTCCCCCCGGGAAGCCCAGAGACCCAGTACTTC. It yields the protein CASSPLPPGSPETQYF.

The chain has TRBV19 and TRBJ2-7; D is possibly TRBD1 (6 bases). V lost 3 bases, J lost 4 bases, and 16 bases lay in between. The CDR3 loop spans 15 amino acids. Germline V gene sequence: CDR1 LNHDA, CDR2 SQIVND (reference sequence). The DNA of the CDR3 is TGTGCCAGTAGTATTGCATCCAGGGGAGCTTACGAGCAGTACTTC. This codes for CASSIASRGAYEQYF.

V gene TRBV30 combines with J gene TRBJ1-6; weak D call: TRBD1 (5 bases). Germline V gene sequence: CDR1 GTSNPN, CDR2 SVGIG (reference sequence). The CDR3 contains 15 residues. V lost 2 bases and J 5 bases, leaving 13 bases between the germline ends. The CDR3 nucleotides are TGTGCCTGGAGTCACTACCGGGGGAATAATTCACCCCTCCACTTT. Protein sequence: CAWSHYRGNNSPLHF.

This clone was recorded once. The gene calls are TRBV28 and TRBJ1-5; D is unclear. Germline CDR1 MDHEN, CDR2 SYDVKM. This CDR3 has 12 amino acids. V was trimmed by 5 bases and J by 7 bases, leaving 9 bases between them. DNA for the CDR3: TGTGCCAGCAGTCCCAGGTCACAGCCCCAGCATTTT. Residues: CASSPRSQPQHF.

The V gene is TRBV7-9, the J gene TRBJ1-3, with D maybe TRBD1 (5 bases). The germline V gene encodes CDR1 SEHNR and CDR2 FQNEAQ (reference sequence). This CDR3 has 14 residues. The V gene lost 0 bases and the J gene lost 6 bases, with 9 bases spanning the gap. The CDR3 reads CASSLAARVNTIYF. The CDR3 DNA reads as TGTGCCAGCAGCTTAGCGGCCAGGGTAAACACCATATATTTT.

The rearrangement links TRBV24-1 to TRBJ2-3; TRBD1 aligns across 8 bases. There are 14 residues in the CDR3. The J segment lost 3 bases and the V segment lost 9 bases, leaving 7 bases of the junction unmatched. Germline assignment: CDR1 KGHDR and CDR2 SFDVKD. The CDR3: CATCGQGITDTQYF. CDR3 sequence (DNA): TGTGCCACCTGTGGACAGGGCATAACAGATACGCAGTATTTT.

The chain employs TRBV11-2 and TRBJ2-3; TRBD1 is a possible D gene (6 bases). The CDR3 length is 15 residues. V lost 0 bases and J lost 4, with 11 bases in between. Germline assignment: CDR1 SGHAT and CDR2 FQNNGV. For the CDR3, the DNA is TGTGCCAGCAGCTTAGAGTGGGGGCGACCAGATACGCAGTATTTT. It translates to CASSLEWGRPDTQYF.

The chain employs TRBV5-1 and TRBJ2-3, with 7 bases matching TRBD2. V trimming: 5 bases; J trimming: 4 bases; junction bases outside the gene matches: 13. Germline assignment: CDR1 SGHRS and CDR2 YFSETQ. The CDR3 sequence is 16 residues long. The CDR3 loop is CASSPPRMGGADTQYF. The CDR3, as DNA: TGCGCCAGCAGTCCTCCCCGTATGGGAGGGGCAGATACGCAGTATTTT. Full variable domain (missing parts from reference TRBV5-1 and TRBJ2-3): KAGVTQTPRYLIKTRGQQVTLSCSPISGHRSVSWYQQTPGQGLQFLFEYFSETQRNKGNFPGRFSGRQFSNSRSEMNVSTLELGDSALYLCASSPPRMGGADTQYFGPGTRLTVL.

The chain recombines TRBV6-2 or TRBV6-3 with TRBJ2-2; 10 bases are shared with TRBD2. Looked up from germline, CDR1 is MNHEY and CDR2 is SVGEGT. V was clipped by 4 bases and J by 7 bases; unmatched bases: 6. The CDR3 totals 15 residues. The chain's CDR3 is CASSSLAGVIGELFF. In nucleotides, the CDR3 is TGTGCCAGCAGTTCCCTAGCGGGAGTTATCGGGGAGCTGTTTTTT.